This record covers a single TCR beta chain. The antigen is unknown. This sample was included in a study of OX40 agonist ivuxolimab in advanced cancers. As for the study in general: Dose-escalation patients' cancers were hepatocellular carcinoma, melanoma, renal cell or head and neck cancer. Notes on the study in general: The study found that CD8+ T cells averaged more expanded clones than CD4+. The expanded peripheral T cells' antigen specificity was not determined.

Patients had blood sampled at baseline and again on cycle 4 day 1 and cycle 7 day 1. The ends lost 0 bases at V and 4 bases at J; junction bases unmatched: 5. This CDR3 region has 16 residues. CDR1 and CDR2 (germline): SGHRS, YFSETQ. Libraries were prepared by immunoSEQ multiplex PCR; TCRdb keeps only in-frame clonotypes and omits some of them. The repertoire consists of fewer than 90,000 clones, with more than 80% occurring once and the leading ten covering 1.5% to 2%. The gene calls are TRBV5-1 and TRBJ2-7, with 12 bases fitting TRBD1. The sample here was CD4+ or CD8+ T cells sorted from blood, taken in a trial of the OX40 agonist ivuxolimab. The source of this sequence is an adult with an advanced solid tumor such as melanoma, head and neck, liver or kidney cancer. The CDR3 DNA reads TGCGCCAGCAGCTTGGCCGGGACAGGGGGCTTGTACGAGCAGTACTTC. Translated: CASSLAGTGGLYEQYF.